This TCR beta chain was obtained from a study of OX40 agonist ivuxolimab in advanced cancers. General study points: Researchers did not establish what antigens the expanded peripheral T cells target. Some of the nonresponding patients also showed low levels of normalized T-cell clonal expansion. CD4+ and CD8+ blood T cells expanded clonally by week 6 at 0.1 to 3.0 mg/kg.

Turning to this clone: The antigen is unknown.

Blood sampling took place at baseline, cycle 4 day 1, and cycle 7 day 1. The CDR3 has 16 amino acids. Trimming pared 2 bases from V and 2 bases from J, leaving 14 bases between. Germline CDR1 is SGHTA and CDR2 is FQGNSA. TCRdb's table, derived via immunoSEQ multiplex PCR, lists solely in-frame clones and lacks some. The data hold fewer than 85,000 clones, with approximately 82% observed a single time. V and J are TRBV7-2 and TRBJ2-3; D is unclear. This clonotype was sampled from an adult with an advanced solid tumor such as melanoma, head and neck, liver or kidney cancer. Sequencing used CD4+ or CD8+ T cells sorted from blood, obtained in a trial of the OX40 agonist ivuxolimab. CDR3 DNA sequence: TGTGCCAGCAGCTTAAACCCCCAGGCCATCACAGATACGCAGTATTTT. The encoded protein is CASSLNPQAITDTQYF.